This passage covers 27 T cell receptor beta chains from one sample sequenced in a study of neurological immune-mediated disorders. As to time point: longitudinal time-point 3. TCRdb called the 5' RACE reads again in MiXCR, with one record for every CDR3 protein. The data hold about 50,000 distinct CDR3 sequences, with 7% to 10% observed a single time. Specimen: PBMCs. The source of these receptors is a woman aged 40 to 50 in good health.

This clonotype was counted many times. This chain links TRBV6-2 or TRBV6-3 with TRBJ2-4; TRBD1 is a possible D gene (6 bases). Germline V gene lookup returns CDR1 MNHEY and CDR2 SVGEGT. The CDR3 contains 16 residues. V lost 5 bases and J 1 base, leaving 15 bases between the germline ends. The CDR3 nucleotides read TGTGCCAGCAGTCAACAGGGTCTTATCGCCAAAAACATTCAGTACTTC. This gives the protein CASSQQGLIAKNIQYF.

This clonotype was seen ten or more times. The chain joins TRBV2 to TRBJ1-1; D uncertain. Germline V gene lookup returns CDR1 SNHLY and CDR2 FYNNEI. CDR3 size: 13 residues. V lost 4 bases and J 0 bases, leaving 6 bases between the germline ends. The CDR3 region is CASSVDVNTEAFF. The CDR3 DNA sequence: TGTGCCAGCAGTGTAGACGTGAACACTGAAGCTTTCTTT.

This clonotype has at least ten counts. This rearrangement joins TRBV12-3 or TRBV12-4 to TRBJ2-3; D may match TRBD1 or TRBD2 (6 bases each). There are 16 residues in the CDR3. V was clipped by 8 bases and J by 0 bases, with 18 bases between them. The CDR3, as DNA: TGTGCCAGCTTGGCGGGGACATTACCTAGCACAGATACGCAGTATTTT. This gives the protein CASLAGTLPSTDTQYF.

About this clonotype: Germline and junction disagree at one end, which may indicate a read error. This chain connects TRBV20-1 to TRBJ2-7; possible D gene TRBD1, 6 bases. The CDR3 is 15 residues long. The germline V gene encodes CDR1 DFQATT and CDR2 SNEGSKA (reference sequence). The CDR3 DNA reads TGCACTGCTACTCGGGCTAGCCAGGGGTACGACGAGCAATACTTC. It yields the protein CTATRASQGYDEQYF.

This clonotype appeared many times. The germline gene is not matched at one end of the junction; a read error may be the cause. V is TRBV7-9 and J is TRBJ2-5, with 7 positions matching TRBD2. CDR1 is SEHNR and CDR2 is FQNEAQ in the germline V gene (reference sequence). This CDR3 contains 13 residues. CDR3 sequence (DNA): TGTGCCAGCAGGTTAGCGGGCCAAGAGACCCAGTACTTC. It codes for CASRLAGQETQYF.

The table lists this clonotype with many counts. The chain employs TRBV27 and TRBJ2-5; D could derive from TRBD1 or TRBD2 (5 bases each). This CDR3 comprises 15 residues. Trimming took 4 bases from V and 4 from J, leaving 16 bases between them. CDR1 MNHEY and CDR2 SMNVEV come from the germline V gene (reference sequence). CDR3 bases: TGTGCCAGCAGTTCCGGGGCCCCTTATGGAGAGACCCAGTACTTC. This gives the protein CASSSGAPYGETQYF.

This clonotype was recorded many times. This chain connects TRBV15 to TRBJ2-1, with 9 bases matching TRBD2. Per germline, CDR1 LNHNV and CDR2 YYDKDF (reference sequence). The CDR3 length is 15 residues. V lost 0 bases, J lost 4 bases, and 1 base stayed unmatched. The CDR3 region is CATSRELAGYNEQFF. The CDR3 bases are TGTGCCACCAGCAGAGAGCTAGCGGGGTACAATGAGCAGTTCTTC.

This clonotype has at least ten counts. The rearrangement uses TRBV15 and TRBJ2-2; TRBD2 is a possible D gene (6 bases). V was cut by 5 bases and J by 4 bases, with 17 bases left in between. Germline V lookup: CDR1 LNHNV, CDR2 YYDKDF (reference sequence). The CDR3 length is 16 residues. In DNA, the CDR3 is TGTGCCACCAGCGGGGGGTTGGGCCAGGCCACCGGGGAGCTGTTTTTT. This encodes CATSGGLGQATGELFF.

In this sample, this clonotype turned up many times. This chain uses TRBV7-2 with TRBJ2-3, with no clear D. Germline loops: CDR1 SGHTA, CDR2 FQGNSA. This CDR3 comprises 15 residues. Trimming removed 1 base at V and 1 base at J, with 9 bases between. CDR3: CASSLGTVRTDTQYF. DNA of the CDR3: TGTGCCAGCAGCTTAGGAACAGTCCGCACAGATACGCAGTATTTT.

This clonotype was counted only a few times. This chain's CDR3 is CASSEAGTGGREPQHF. As DNA, the CDR3 is TGTGCCAGCAGTGAAGCGGGGACAGGGGGCAGGGAGCCCCAGCATTTT. This rearrangement joins TRBV2 to TRBJ1-5; the match to TRBD1 covers 12 bases. J was trimmed by 8 bases and V by 0 bases; bases with no gene match: 5. This CDR3 comprises 16 residues. Germline V gives CDR1 SNHLY, CDR2 FYNNEI.

In this sample, this clonotype turned up many times. V usage is TRBV5-1 and J usage is TRBJ2-1; 8 bases match TRBD2. V shed 6 bases, J shed 1 base, and the junction held 6 bases outside the gene matches. CDR3 length: 15 amino acids. Germline CDR1 reads SGHRS; CDR2 reads YFSETQ. CDR3 sequence reads: CASTTGGTSYNEQFF. The CDR3 coding sequence is TGCGCCAGCACCACGGGGGGGACATCCTACAATGAGCAGTTCTTC.

There are many counts of this clonotype. This sequence joins TRBV4-3 and TRBJ1-6, with 9 bases lining up with TRBD1. Germline V gene lookup returns CDR1 LGHNA and CDR2 YSLEER. With V trimmed by 4 bases and J by 4 bases, 2 bases remained unmatched. The CDR3 extends over 15 amino acids. The CDR3 DNA sequence: TGCGCCAGCAGCCTCGACAGGGGGTATAATTCACCCCTCCACTTT. Protein product: CASSLDRGYNSPLHF.

This clonotype was seen many times. V gene TRBV5-1 combines with J gene TRBJ2-1; TRBD1 is a possible D gene (6 bases). The CDR3 totals 15 residues. Deletions cut 6 bases from V and 9 bases from J, with 22 bases between. Germline loops: CDR1 SGHRS, CDR2 YFSETQ. The DNA of the CDR3 is TGCGCCAGCACCATGGGGGCAGGGGATTTCAGTGAGCAGTTCTTC. Translation gives CASTMGAGDFSEQFF.

This clonotype was counted many times. The V call is TRBV20-1, the J call TRBJ1-2, with D hard to call. The germline V and J ends were trimmed by 1 base and 8 bases, with 17 bases remaining between them. Germline V lookup: CDR1 DFQATT, CDR2 SNEGSKA (reference sequence). This CDR3 region has 14 residues. The CDR3 DNA follows: TGCAGTGCTAGAGTAAACCGCGGCTCCGGCGGCTACACCTTC. Protein product: CSARVNRGSGGYTF.

This clonotype has a count of ten or more. V and J are TRBV14 and TRBJ2-5, with D maybe TRBD2 (6 bases). The V gene lost 2 bases and the J gene lost 7 bases, with 8 bases spanning the gap. Per the germline V gene, CDR1 is SGHDN and CDR2 is FVKESK. The CDR3 has 12 residues. This CDR3 reads CASSQRRGTQYF. The DNA for the CDR3 is TGTGCCAGCAGCCAACGGCGGGGGACCCAGTACTTC.

There are many counts of this clonotype. The chain recombines TRBV27 with TRBJ1-1; maybe TRBD1 (5 bases). Trimming left V 5 bases short and J 1 base short, with 11 bases between. The CDR3 consists of 14 residues. The germline V gene has CDR1 MNHEY and CDR2 SMNVEV (reference sequence). CDR3 coding DNA: TGTGCCAGCAGTCTACAGGACGCGAACACTGAAGCTTTCTTT. Translating it yields CASSLQDANTEAFF.

There are many counts of this clonotype. The chain combines TRBV10-3 with TRBJ2-7; 7 positions agree with TRBD2. The germline V gene has CDR1 ENHRY and CDR2 SYGVKD. Trimming took 8 bases from V and 0 from J; bases not matched to a gene: 4. This CDR3 has 13 amino acids. The CDR3 here is CAIGGVNSYEQYF. The CDR3 region has the DNA TGTGCCATCGGGGGGGTGAACTCCTACGAGCAGTACTTC.

In this sample, this clonotype turned up many times. The gene calls are TRBV13 and TRBJ2-5; 9 bases map to TRBD1. The V and J ends lost 2 bases and 5 bases, in that order; junction bases with no gene match: 6. The germline gives CDR1 PRHDT, CDR2 FYEKMQ (reference sequence). The CDR3 extends over 15 amino acids. For the CDR3, the DNA is TGTGCCAGCAGCTTATCCGGACAGGGGTACGAGACCCAGTACTTC. This encodes CASSLSGQGYETQYF.

The V and J genes are TRBV4-3 and TRBJ2-3; TRBD2 agrees at 8 bases. The V and J ends lost 8 bases and 5 bases, in that order; junction bases with no gene match: 12. This CDR3 spans 15 amino acids. Germline V gives CDR1 LGHNA, CDR2 YSLEER. CDR3 sequence reads: CASSGLEGAGDTQYF. The DNA of the CDR3 is TGCGCCAGCTCGGGACTAGAAGGGGCGGGAGATACGCAGTATTTT.

This clonotype was detected many times. The chain uses TRBV27 and TRBJ1-4; 7 bases match TRBD1. CDR1 and CDR2 from the germline V gene are MNHEY and SMNVEV (reference sequence). V lost 10 bases and J lost 4; bases outside the gene matches: 6. The CDR3 is 13 amino acids. This chain's CDR3 is CATADRFNEKLFF. CDR3 sequence (DNA): TGTGCCACCGCGGACAGGTTTAATGAAAAACTGTTTTTT.

This clonotype was observed at least ten times. This chain joins TRBV5-1 and TRBJ2-1, with 7 bases fitting TRBD1. The CDR3 totals 15 residues. CDR1 SGHRS and CDR2 YFSETQ come from the germline V gene. V dropped 3 bases and J dropped 9; count of bases not matched to a gene: 12. CDR3 region: CASSSQGSQGTEQFF. For the CDR3, the DNA is TGCGCCAGCAGCTCGCAGGGCTCACAGGGGACTGAGCAGTTCTTC.

This clonotype was seen repeatedly, ten times or more. The chain recombines TRBV7-6 with TRBJ1-2; D may be TRBD1 (5 bases). Per germline, CDR1 SGHVS and CDR2 FNYEAQ. The V gene lost 4 bases and the J gene lost 3 bases, with 15 bases spanning the gap. The CDR3 contains 15 residues. The CDR3 loop is CASSSRVGTYYGYTF. In DNA, the CDR3 is TGTGCCAGCAGCTCCCGTGTGGGGACCTACTATGGCTACACCTTC.

This clonotype showed up many times. The rearrangement links TRBV20-1 to TRBJ2-7; 9 bases are shared with TRBD1. The CDR3 consists of 14 residues. Per germline, CDR1 DFQATT and CDR2 SNEGSKA (reference sequence). V trimming: 1 base; J trimming: 4 bases; junction bases outside the gene matches: 5. The CDR3 nucleotides read TGCAGTGCTAGAGCTACAGGGGGCTCTTACGAGCAGTACTTC. Its protein is CSARATGGSYEQYF.

This clonotype was seen ten or more times. This chain connects TRBV12-3 or TRBV12-4 to TRBJ2-3; 7 bases are shared with TRBD2. After removal of 9 bases from V and 0 bases from J, the junction contained 6 bases not matched to a gene. This CDR3 comprises 14 residues. CDR3 in amino acids: CARRQGGSTDTQYF. The CDR3 DNA reads TGTGCCAGGCGGCAGGGAGGGAGCACAGATACGCAGTATTTT.

The table lists this clonotype with many counts. The chain is built from TRBV7-8 and TRBJ2-5, with unresolved D. The CDR3 has 14 residues. Germline CDR1 and CDR2: SGHVS and FQNEAQ. V was cut by 0 bases and J by 5 bases, with 10 bases left in between. CDR3 residues: CASSLATGEETQYF. CDR3 DNA: TGTGCCAGCAGCTTAGCTACCGGCGAGGAGACCCAGTACTTC.

This clonotype was recorded at least ten times. This rearrangement joins TRBV9 to TRBJ2-7, with D possibly being TRBD1 or TRBD2 (7 bases each). The CDR3 extends over 14 amino acids. The germline V gene encodes CDR1 SGDLS and CDR2 YYNGEE. The V and J ends lost 0 bases and 6 bases respectively, with 13 bases between them. CDR3 in amino acids: CASSVVPGGGEQYF. For the CDR3, the DNA is TGTGCCAGCAGCGTAGTCCCAGGGGGGGGCGAGCAGTACTTC.

Only a few counts were recorded for this clonotype. The chain is built from TRBV7-2 and TRBJ1-4; 12 bases map to TRBD1. After removal of 5 bases from V and 8 bases from J, the junction contained 3 bases not matched to a gene. The CDR3 contains 14 residues. Germline V lookup: CDR1 SGHTA, CDR2 FQGNSA. CDR3: CASSRDRGREKLFF. CDR3 in DNA: TGTGCCAGCAGCCGGGACAGGGGGCGAGAAAAACTGTTTTTT.